This entry concerns a single T cell receptor beta chain. Its antigen target is currently unknown. The sample comes from a study of monozygotic twins with inflammatory bowel disease (dated by TCRdb to the late 2010s). Broadly, across the study: A total of 28 monozygotic twin pairs were included in the full study, comprising nine German pairs (four IBD-concordant, five IBD-discordant) and 19 IBD-discordant Danish pairs. Each individual had, on average, about 151 000 unique TCRalpha sequences and 181 000 unique TCRbeta sequences available for analysis. Disease-associated traits were sought mainly through comparisons between IBD patients and their genetically identical healthy co-twins within discordant pairs.

Library preparation was by 5' RACE. The input for every TCR library was approximately 3,500 ng of total RNA. For each sample, cDNA synthesis with SMARTScribe reverse transcriptase was split into eight separate reactions. During cDNA synthesis, template switching introduced unique molecular identifiers that contained a 6-nucleotide sample barcode. TCRalpha and TCRbeta cDNA was amplified by two nested PCRs of 16 and 9 cycles, with bead purification after each PCR. Before amplification, the cDNA was treated with uracil DNA-glycosylase and purified using the QIAquick PCR purification kit. In the second PCR, Illumina TruSeq-compatible adapters and sample-specific barcodes were added. TapeStation and Qubit were used to check library quality and concentration, and 5 ng of each library went into the pool. The pooled libraries were sequenced with 2 x 100 bp reads and custom sequencing primers on an Illumina HiSeq2500 single-index Rapid Run. The original methods were these. UMI-based consensus assembly with MiGEC version 1.2.6 was used to correct PCR and sequencing errors. MiXCR version 2.1.1 was used for V(D)J alignment, clonotype assembly and CDR3 extraction. Gene usage, clonotype sharing and MAIT/NKT TCR abundance were normalised by analysing the top 1000, 10 000 and 20 000 clonotypes per sample. After downsampling to 27 000 UMIs, diversity was calculated as the inverse Simpson index using the vegan R package. Paired Mann-Whitney U tests on discordant twin pairs were used, with Benjamini-Hochberg multiple-testing correction. Each entry corresponds to one CDR3 protein sequence from reads that TCRdb reprocessed, and DNA is not given. In this record, the V and J calls reflect TCRdb's handling and not the investigators' own analysis. The sample table records over 150,000 distinct CDR3 sequences. The ten largest account for roughly 2.4% of the sample.

From each donor, an approximately 2.5 ml peripheral blood sample was collected into PAXgene tubes and kept at -80 degrees C. Without any T cell sorting, total RNA was extracted from whole blood using the PAXgene blood miRNA kit on an automated QIAcube. Peripheral blood from monozygotic twin pairs who were concordant or discordant for inflammatory bowel disease underwent deep TCRalpha and TCRbeta repertoire profiling using unique molecular barcoding. For every twin pair, smoking habits were documented, and each individual was categorised as a current, former or never smoker. The CDR3 measures 12 amino acids from cysteine to phenylalanine. No DNA sequence was recorded. Based on the germline V gene (reference sequence), the CDR1 and CDR2 sequences are SEHNR and FQNEAQ. The study at large found these results: No single strong signal or clonotype linked to IBD turned up in the results, so the idea that one exists was not supported. A decrease in TCRbeta repertoire diversity, as measured by inverse Simpson index, was observed in IBD patients compared with their healthy co-twins. Distinction between different T cell subtypes could not be achieved in the analysis. Compared with healthy twins, IBD patients shared fewer clonotypes with other individuals, and the difference was most pronounced in patients with signs of disease activity. Background noise and inter-individual variability may have been introduced into the repertoires by the differing immunosuppressive treatments among patients. No difference in repertoire similarity was observed between concordant and discordant twins, possibly owing to limited statistical power.

The sequence is built from TRBV7-9 and TRBJ1-2. This sequence was found in a human donor with ulcerative colitis or Crohn's disease, or a healthy co-twin of an affected twin (not recorded which). Sequences were obtained from blood. The encoded CDR3 is CASSLEVRGYTF.